What follows are 23 T cell receptor beta chains derived from one specimen sequenced in a study of blood T cell repertoires in COVID-19. The table came from immunoSEQ multiplex PCR; TCRdb's copy has only in-frame clones and leaves some out. This table holds some 330,000 clones, around 90% found once. Source material: PBMCs or T cells enriched from blood (not recorded which). The receptors come from a man aged 25-45 years who had recovered from COVID-19.

The chain uses TRBV5-6 and TRBJ2-2, with D uncertain. Germline lookup yields CDR1 SGHDT and CDR2 YYEEEE. Trimming took off 4 bases at V and 2 bases at J, with 9 bases between the two ends. The CDR3 has 14 amino acids. CDR3 nucleotides: TGTGCCAGCAGCCGGGTGCCCAACACCGGGGAGCTGTTTTTT. Translated: CASSRVPNTGELFF.

The rearrangement joins TRBV3-1 (or the pseudogene TRBV3-2) to TRBJ1-1; 8 nucleotides agree with TRBD1. This CDR3 is built from 14 residues. The junction had 2 bases not matched to a gene; V was cut back by 4 bases and J by 1 base. The germline gives CDR1 LGHDT, CDR2 YNNKEL (reference sequence). This CDR3 is CASSRGTGNTEAFF. The CDR3 region has the DNA TGTGCCAGCAGCCGGGGGACAGGGAACACTGAAGCTTTCTTT.

The J gene is TRBJ1-3, the V gene TRBV9; TRBD1 might be the D (5 bases). The germline V and J ends were trimmed by 0 bases and 0 bases, with 16 bases remaining between them. The CDR3 is made up of 18 amino acids. In germline, CDR1 is SGDLS, CDR2 YYNGEE. The CDR3 reads CASSVEGLRLYSGNTIYF. The CDR3, as DNA: TGTGCCAGCAGCGTAGAGGGACTCCGCCTTTACTCTGGAAACACCATATATTTT.

V and J are TRBV19 and TRBJ2-4; TRBD1 matches at 12 bases. The V gene's germline CDR1 is LNHDA and CDR2 SQIVND (reference sequence). The ends lost 9 bases at V and 0 bases at J; junction bases unmatched: 12. This CDR3 spans 18 amino acids. In DNA, the CDR3 is TGTGCCAGCTCACCGGGACAGGGGGCGAACCTAGCCAAAAACATTCAGTACTTC. Amino acid sequence: CASSPGQGANLAKNIQYF.

The chain is built from TRBV7-3 and TRBJ2-7; D might be TRBD2 (7 bases). Germline CDR1 is SGHTA and CDR2 is FQGTGA. The ends were cut back, 2 bases at V and 4 bases at J, with 15 bases in the middle. The CDR3 loop spans 15 amino acids. CDR3 coding DNA: TGTGCCAGCAGCTTAGTCGGGGGGCGAGTTTACGAGCAGTACTTC. Amino acids: CASSLVGGRVYEQYF.

The chain is built from TRBV6-5 and TRBJ2-1; TRBD2 matches at 8 bases. Germline V lookup: CDR1 MNHEY, CDR2 SVGAGI. J lost 9 bases, V lost 5 bases, and 9 bases had no gene match. The CDR3 contains 14 residues. The DNA for the CDR3 is TGTGCCAGCAGTCCCCGGGGGGGGCGATTTGAGCAGTTCTTC. Protein sequence: CASSPRGGRFEQFF.

The chain uses TRBV5-1 and TRBJ1-2, with 11 bases fitting TRBD1. CDR1 and CDR2 from the germline V gene are SGHRS and YFSETQ. This CDR3 contains 15 residues. The J segment lost 5 bases and the V segment lost 3 bases, leaving 6 bases of the junction unmatched. As DNA, the CDR3 is TGCGCCAGCAGCTCAATACGGGACAGGGGGTATGGCTACACCTTC. Encoded protein: CASSSIRDRGYGYTF.

This clone has only one observation. The chain employs TRBV30 and TRBJ1-5; D not resolved. CDR3 length: 17 amino acids. The V and J ends lost 2 bases and 0 bases respectively, with 17 bases between them. CDR1 is GTSNPN and CDR2 is SVGIG in the germline V gene (reference sequence). The CDR3 DNA reads as TGTGCCTGGAGTCTCGGACCTACGCGGGATAGCAATCAGCCCCAGCATTTT. Protein sequence: CAWSLGPTRDSNQPQHF. The complete variable domain, with remaining parts taken from reference TRBV30 and TRBJ1-5, reads SQTIHQWPATLVQPVGSPLSLECTVEGTSNPNLYWYRQAAGRGLQLLFYSVGIGQISSEVPQNLSASRPQDRQFILSSKKLLLSDSGFYLCAWSLGPTRDSNQPQHFGDGTRLSIL.

The V call is TRBV30, the J call TRBJ1-4, with TRBD1 as a possible D gene (6 bases). The CDR3 totals 15 residues. V shed 4 bases and J shed 9 bases, with 21 bases lying between them. Germline V gene sequence: CDR1 GTSNPN, CDR2 SVGIG (reference sequence). CDR3 loop: CAWIPMDSFGKKLFF. The CDR3 DNA reads TGTGCCTGGATTCCGATGGACAGTTTCGGGAAAAAACTGTTTTTT.

The rearrangement uses TRBV4-2 and TRBJ1-4, with D possibly TRBD1 on 6 matching bases. Trimming removed 0 bases at V and 0 bases at J, with 8 bases between. Germline V gene lookup returns CDR1 LGHNA and CDR2 YNFKEQ. This CDR3 contains 16 residues. In DNA form, the CDR3 reads TGTGCCAGCAGCCAAGAAGGGGGAACAACTAATGAAAAACTGTTTTTT. Amino acids: CASSQEGGTTNEKLFF.

J is TRBJ1-3 and V is TRBV9; D is ambiguous. V lost 6 bases to trimming and J lost 1 base, with 11 bases between them. The CDR3 is 14 residues long. Per the germline V gene, CDR1 is SGDLS and CDR2 is YYNGEE. For the CDR3, the DNA is TGTGCCAGCAAGCGGGAGGTTTCTGGAAACACCATATATTTT. This translates into CASKREVSGNTIYF.

The J gene is TRBJ1-4, the V gene TRBV21-1; the table's D call, TRBD1, was not checked against the DNA. TRBV21-1 corresponds to a pseudogene. CDR3 size: 16 residues. The CDR3 nucleotides are TGTGCCAGCAGCCCCGACAGGGGGCGATCTAATGAAAAACTGTTTTTT. As protein: CASSPDRGRSNEKLFF.

CDR3 bases: TGTGCCAGCAGTTTCATAGGACAGGGCAATGAGCAGTTCTTC. This gives the protein CASSFIGQGNEQFF. The chain employs TRBV27 and TRBJ2-1; 8 bases fit TRBD1. V trimming: 3 bases; J trimming: 6 bases; junction bases outside the gene matches: 4. The germline CDR1 and CDR2 sequences are MNHEY and SMNVEV (reference sequence). CDR3 length: 14 residues.

This chain links TRBV18 with TRBJ1-5; 11 nucleotides match TRBD1. Looked up from germline, CDR1 is KGHSH and CDR2 is LQKENI. The CDR3 is made up of 15 amino acids. Trimming took 3 bases from V and 5 from J; bases not matched to a gene: 3. CDR3 in amino acids: CASSPPGQGDQPQHF. The CDR3 DNA reads as TGTGCCAGCTCACCCCCGGGACAGGGGGATCAGCCCCAGCATTTT. Full variable domain (remainder filled in from reference TRBV18 and TRBJ1-5): NAGVMQNPRHLVRRRGQEARLRCSPMKGHSHVYWYRQLPEEGLKFMVYLQKENIIDESGMPKERFSAEFPKEGPSILRIQQVVRGDSAAYFCASSPPGQGDQPQHFGDGTRLSIL.

This clone was counted between two and nine times. The chain couples TRBV10-1 to TRBJ1-3; D is ambiguous. V lost 10 bases and J 2 bases, leaving 6 bases between the germline ends. The CDR3 loop spans 11 amino acids. Germline assignment: CDR1 WNHNN and CDR2 SYGVQD (reference sequence). The chain's CDR3 is CATQAGNTIYF. The CDR3 DNA sequence: TGCGCCACCCAGGCTGGAAACACCATATATTTT.

This sequence joins TRBV9 and TRBJ2-3, with 11 bases fitting TRBD1. The germline CDR1 and CDR2 sequences are SGDLS and YYNGEE. The junction had 3 bases not matched to a gene; V was cut back by 3 bases and J by 6 bases. This CDR3 is built from 14 residues. The DNA for the CDR3 is TGTGCCAGCAGCGGGACAGGGGGCGATGATACGCAGTATTTT. As protein: CASSGTGGDDTQYF.

CDR3 nucleotides: TGTGCCAGTAAGCACTCGCGGCAGGGGGCTTTTGGAAACACCATATATTTT. It yields the protein CASKHSRQGAFGNTIYF. The chain recombines TRBV19 with TRBJ1-3; TRBD1 matches 8 bases. The CDR3 contains 17 residues. Germline assignment: CDR1 LNHDA and CDR2 SQIVND (reference sequence). The junction had 14 bases not matched to a gene; V was cut back by 7 bases and J by 3 bases.

This chain links TRBV7-9 with TRBJ1-2; weak D call: TRBD1 (6 bases). Germline values: CDR1 SEHNR, CDR2 FQNEAQ (reference sequence). This CDR3 contains 14 residues. The V and J ends lost 8 bases and 2 bases respectively, with 15 bases between them. CDR3 bases: TGTGCCAGCGCGACCGAAGACAGGAACTATGGCTACACCTTC. Translation: CASATEDRNYGYTF. Complete variable domain (other parts from reference TRBV7-9 and TRBJ1-2): DTGVSQNPRHKITKRGQNVTFRCDPISEHNRLYWYRQTLGQGPEFLTYFQNEAQLEKSRLLSDRFSAERPKGSFSTLEIQRTEQGDSAMYLCASATEDRNYGYTFGSGTRLTVV.

The genes are TRBV28 and TRBJ1-4; a weak D match, TRBD1 (5 bases). The CDR3 length is 12 residues. V lost 7 bases, J lost 14 bases, and 17 bases lay in between. Germline CDR1 MDHEN, CDR2 SYDVKM. The chain's CDR3 is CASTLGRGYLFF. DNA of the CDR3: TGTGCCAGCACTCTAGGTAGGGGCTACCTGTTTTTT.

The chain carries TRBV27 and TRBJ1-5; D not resolved. The V and J ends lost 4 bases and 5 bases respectively, with 12 bases between them. Germline values: CDR1 MNHEY, CDR2 SMNVEV (reference sequence). The CDR3 loop spans 14 amino acids. The CDR3 region is CASSSNRYHQPQHF. CDR3 DNA sequence: TGTGCCAGCAGTTCCAACAGATATCATCAGCCCCAGCATTTT.

The chain has TRBV7-9 and TRBJ1-2; 7 nucleotides align to TRBD1. The germline V gene has CDR1 SEHNR and CDR2 FQNEAQ (reference sequence). The CDR3 loop spans 13 amino acids. After removal of 5 bases from V and 10 bases from J, the junction contained 10 bases not matched to a gene. The CDR3, as DNA: TGTGCCAGCAGCAGGGACAGTCTGCGTGACTACACCTTC. Translating it yields CASSRDSLRDYTF.

The chain combines TRBV19 with TRBJ1-1, with TRBD1 matching over 10 bases. The CDR3 spans 16 residues. In germline, CDR1 is LNHDA, CDR2 SQIVND (reference sequence). J lost 1 base, V lost 6 bases, and 8 bases had no gene match. The CDR3 bases are TGTGCCAGTAGCCTCAGGACAGGGGGACGGAACACTGAAGCTTTCTTT. Protein product: CASSLRTGGRNTEAFF.

This chain connects TRBV9 to TRBJ2-7, with D possibly TRBD2 on 6 matching bases. V shed 0 bases and J shed 2 bases, with 9 bases lying between them. Per germline, CDR1 SGDLS and CDR2 YYNGEE. The CDR3 consists of 14 residues. The CDR3 protein is CASSVEDYTYEQYF. The CDR3, as DNA: TGTGCCAGCAGCGTAGAGGACTACACCTACGAGCAGTACTTC.